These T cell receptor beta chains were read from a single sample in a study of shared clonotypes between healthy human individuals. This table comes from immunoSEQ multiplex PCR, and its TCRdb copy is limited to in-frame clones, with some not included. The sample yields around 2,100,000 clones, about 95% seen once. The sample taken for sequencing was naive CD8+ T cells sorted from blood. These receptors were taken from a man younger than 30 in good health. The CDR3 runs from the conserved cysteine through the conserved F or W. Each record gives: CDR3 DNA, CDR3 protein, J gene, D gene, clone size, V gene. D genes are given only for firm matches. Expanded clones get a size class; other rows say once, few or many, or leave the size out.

TGTGCCAGCAGTGAAGTAAGCGGGCCCACAGATACGCAGTATTTT,CASSEVSGPTDTQYF,TRBJ2-3,.,.,TRBV2
TGCGCCAGCAGCCAAGTTCGGTTTAGTCAGCCCCAGCATTTT,CASSQVRFSQPQHF,TRBJ1-5,.,.,TRBV4-1
TGTGCCAGCAGTTTCCAGGGGCAGGGCGGGGAGCTGTTTTTT,CASSFQGQGGELFF,TRBJ2-2,.,.,TRBV27
TGTGCCAGCAGCCCCCGGATGGATGTGGATCCTCGGATTGGAGTAGCTTTCTTT,CASSPRMDVDPRIGVAFF,TRBJ1-1,.,.,TRBV7-9
TGTGCCAGCAGCCGTCGAAGCCCCTACGAGCAGTACTTC,CASSRRSPYEQYF,TRBJ2-7,.,.,TRBV11-2
TGCGCCAGCAGCCAAGGGGGGCTTTTGGCAGGGCGGACAGATACGCAGTATTTT,CASSQGGLLAGRTDTQYF,TRBJ2-3,.,once,TRBV4-3
TGTGCCAGCAGTTACTCCCTTGTAGGGGAGACCCAGTACTTC,CASSYSLVGETQYF,TRBJ2-5,.,once,TRBV6-6
TGTGCCAGCAGTTTAATTGGGGAACAAGAGACCCAGTACTTC,CASSLIGEQETQYF,TRBJ2-5,.,.,TRBV27
TGTGCCATCAGTGAGTCCTGGGCGGAGGGTGTCGACACTGAAGCTTTCTTT,CAISESWAEGVDTEAFF,TRBJ1-1,.,once,TRBV10-3
TGTGCCATCAAAGTGGGACACGCCTACGAGCAGTACTTC,CAIKVGHAYEQYF,TRBJ2-7,.,.,TRBV10-3
TGTGCCAGCAGCTGGACAGGGGGCGAAACTGAAGCTTTCTTT,CASSWTGGETEAFF,TRBJ1-1,TRBD1,.,TRBV25-1
TGCGCCAGCAGCTTAGACGGGACACCTTCACCCCTCCACTTT,CASSLDGTPSPLHF,TRBJ1-6,.,.,TRBV5-1
TGTGCCAGCAGCGTTGCGGGATCCGGGACTGAAGCTTTCTTT,CASSVAGSGTEAFF,TRBJ1-1,.,.,TRBV9
TGTGCCAGCAGTTATTTGTCCGGGGGCGAGGACACTGAAGCTTTCTTT,CASSYLSGGEDTEAFF,TRBJ1-1,.,.,TRBV2
TGCGCCAGCAGCAGCGGAGCCTCCTACGAGCAGTACTTC,CASSSGASYEQYF,TRBJ2-7,.,.,TRBV10-2
TGCGCCAGCAGCCAAGTGGGCGCCCAGCCCCAGCATTTT,CASSQVGAQPQHF,TRBJ1-5,.,.,TRBV4-1
TGTGCCAGCAGCCACCAGGGATTAGGGCAGTACTTC,CASSHQGLGQYF,TRBJ2-7,.,once,TRBV11-2
TGTGCCAGCAGCTTAGGCGGGGCCAGCACAGATACGCAGTATTTT,CASSLGGASTDTQYF,TRBJ2-3,.,.,TRBV11-2
TGTGCCAGCAGTGAAGGGTTCGGATATGGCTACACCTTC,CASSEGFGYGYTF,TRBJ1-2,.,.,TRBV6-1
TGTGCCAGCAGCGGCCCTAGTAATGAAAAACTGTTTTTT,CASSGPSNEKLFF,TRBJ1-4,.,.,TRBV9
TGTGCCAGCAGTTACGGGCAGTCTGGGACCCAGTACTTC,CASSYGQSGTQYF,TRBJ2-5,.,.,TRBV6-5
TGTGCCAGTAGTGCAGGGTACAATTCACCCCTCCACTTT,CASSAGYNSPLHF,TRBJ1-6,.,few,TRBV19
TGTGCCAGCAGCTCCCAGGAATCCTACGAGCAGTACTTC,CASSSQESYEQYF,TRBJ2-7,.,.,TRBV11-2
TGTGCCAGCAGTCCCGACAGTTTAGCCAAAAACATTCAGTACTTC,CASSPDSLAKNIQYF,TRBJ2-4,.,.,TRBV28
TGTGCCAGCAGTCCCCCGCAGTCCTACGAGCAGTACTTC,CASSPPQSYEQYF,TRBJ2-7,.,once,TRBV6-6
TGTGCCAGCAGGGGACACAGGGAAGGGGACACTGAAGCTTTCTTT,CASRGHREGDTEAFF,TRBJ1-1,.,once,TRBV28
TGTGCCAGCAGCTGGGGACAGCAGAATTCACCCCTCCACTTT,CASSWGQQNSPLHF,TRBJ1-6,TRBD1,.,TRBV6-5
TGCGCCAGCAGCCACCGGACAGGGGTGGATCAGCCCCAGCATTTT,CASSHRTGVDQPQHF,TRBJ1-5,TRBD1,.,TRBV4-1
TGTGCCAGCAGCTTGGGTGGTAGCGGGGGTTTCACCGGGGAGCTGTTTTTT,CASSLGGSGGFTGELFF,TRBJ2-2,TRBD2,.,TRBV5-6
TGTGCCAGCAGCTTAAGTGGGAATCAGCCCCAGCATTTT,CASSLSGNQPQHF,TRBJ1-5,.,.,TRBV11-1
TGTGCCAGCAGCGTAGAGGGTGACTCTCCTTACTACACCGGGGAGCTGTTTTTT,CASSVEGDSPYYTGELFF,TRBJ2-2,.,.,TRBV9
TGTGCCAGCAGCTTAGATCGGCTAGCGGGGGGCCAAGAGACCCAGTACTTC,CASSLDRLAGGQETQYF,TRBJ2-5,TRBD2,.,TRBV11-2
TGTGCCATCGGGGGACAGGGGGCTGAGACTGAAGCTTTCTTT,CAIGGQGAETEAFF,TRBJ1-1,TRBD1,.,TRBV10-3
TGTGCCAGCAGTTACCGACCACAGGGGGCGGGTGAGACCCAGTACTTC,CASSYRPQGAGETQYF,TRBJ2-5,TRBD1,.,TRBV6-5
TGTGCCAGCAGCAGGGCAGGCGAAGAGACCCAGTACTTC,CASSRAGEETQYF,TRBJ2-5,.,.,TRBV5-6
TGTGCCAGCAGTTTATGGCAGGGGATGGGGTACGAGCAGTACTTC,CASSLWQGMGYEQYF,TRBJ2-7,.,.,TRBV28
TGTGCCAGCAGCGCGGGACAGACGACTGAAGCTTTCTTT,CASSAGQTTEAFF,TRBJ1-1,TRBD1,.,TRBV9
TGTGCCAGCAGGTTTCAGGAGTTGTTCACCGGGGAGCTGTTTTTT,CASRFQELFTGELFF,TRBJ2-2,.,.,TRBV2
TGTGCCAGCAGTTTATCATTCCCGACAGAGACCTACAATGAGCAGTTCTTC,CASSLSFPTETYNEQFF,TRBJ2-1,.,.,TRBV28
TGTGCCAGCAGCCTTAATTCTTACGAGCAGTACTTC,CASSLNSYEQYF,TRBJ2-7,.,.,TRBV5-6
TGCGCCAGCAGCCAGCTAGCGGGAGTATCGGGGGAGCTGTTTTTT,CASSQLAGVSGELFF,TRBJ2-2,TRBD2,once,TRBV4-1
TGTGCCAGCAGCTTAGTCTCGGCAGAGAATCAGCCCCAGCATTTT,CASSLVSAENQPQHF,TRBJ1-5,.,.,TRBV7-2
TGCGCCAGCAGCCAAGATGGGCCGTTCTCTGGAAACACCATATATTTT,CASSQDGPFSGNTIYF,TRBJ1-3,.,.,TRBV4-1
TGTGCCAGCAGTTTAATCGGAGGGGCCTACGAGCAGTACTTC,CASSLIGGAYEQYF,TRBJ2-7,.,.,TRBV28
TGTGCCAGCAGCTTGACGTCCGAGGCCTACGAGCAGTACTTC,CASSLTSEAYEQYF,TRBJ2-7,.,.,TRBV5-6
TGTGCCTGGAGTTTAGGGTATGGCTACACCTTC,CAWSLGYGYTF,TRBJ1-2,.,once,TRBV30
TGTGCCAGCAGTCCCGAATTAGGTTACACCGGGGAGCTGTTTTTT,CASSPELGYTGELFF,TRBJ2-2,.,.,TRBV6-5
TGTGCCAGCAGTGATGACTCACCCCTCCACTTT,CASSDDSPLHF,TRBJ1-6,.,once,TRBV2
TGTGCCAGCAGTCCACTAGCGGGGAACACCGGGGAGCTGTTTTTT,CASSPLAGNTGELFF,TRBJ2-2,TRBD2,.,TRBV28
TGTGCCAGCGTCTCCCTAGGCGGCTACACCTTC,CASVSLGGYTF,TRBJ1-2,.,.,TRBV28
TGTGCCAGCAGTTTTTCCGGGACAGGTCCCTACGAGCAGTACTTC,CASSFSGTGPYEQYF,TRBJ2-7,TRBD1,.,TRBV27
TGCGCCAGCAGCTTGATCGGCGGGCCCTACAATGAGCAGTTCTTC,CASSLIGGPYNEQFF,TRBJ2-1,.,.,TRBV5-1
TGTGCCAGCAGCTACGACAGCTATAATTCACCCCTCCACTTT,CASSYDSYNSPLHF,TRBJ1-6,.,few,TRBV7-9
TGTGCCAGTAGTATAGCCGGGGTTTCAGAAAAACTGTTTTTT,CASSIAGVSEKLFF,TRBJ1-4,.,.,TRBV19